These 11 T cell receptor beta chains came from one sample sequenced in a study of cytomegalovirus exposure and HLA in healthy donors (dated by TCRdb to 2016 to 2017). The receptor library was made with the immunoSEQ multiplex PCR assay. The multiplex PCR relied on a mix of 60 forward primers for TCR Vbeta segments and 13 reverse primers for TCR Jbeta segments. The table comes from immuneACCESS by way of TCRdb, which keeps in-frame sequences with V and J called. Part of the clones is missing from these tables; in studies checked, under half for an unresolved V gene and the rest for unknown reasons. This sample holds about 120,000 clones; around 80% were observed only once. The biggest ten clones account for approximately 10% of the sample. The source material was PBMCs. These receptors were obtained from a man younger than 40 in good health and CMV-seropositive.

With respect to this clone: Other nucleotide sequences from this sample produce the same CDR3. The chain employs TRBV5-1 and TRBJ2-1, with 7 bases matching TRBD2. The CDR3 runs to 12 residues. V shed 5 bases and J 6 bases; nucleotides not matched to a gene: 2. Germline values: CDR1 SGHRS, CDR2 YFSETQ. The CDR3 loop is CASRGGSNEQFF. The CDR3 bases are TGCGCCAGCAGGGGCGGGAGCAATGAGCAGTTCTTC.

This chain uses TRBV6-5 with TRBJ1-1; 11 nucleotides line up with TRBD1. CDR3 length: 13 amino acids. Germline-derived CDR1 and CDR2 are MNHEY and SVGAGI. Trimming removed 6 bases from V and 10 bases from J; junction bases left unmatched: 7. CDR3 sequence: CASSKGQGARAFF. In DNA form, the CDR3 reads TGTGCCAGCAGCAAAGGACAGGGGGCGAGAGCTTTCTTT.

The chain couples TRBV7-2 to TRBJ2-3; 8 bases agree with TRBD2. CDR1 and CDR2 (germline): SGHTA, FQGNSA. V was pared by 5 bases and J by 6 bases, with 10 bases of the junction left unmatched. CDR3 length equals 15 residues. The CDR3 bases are TGTGCCAGCAGCCTTCGGGGACTAGTGGGGGATACGCAGTATTTT. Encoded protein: CASSLRGLVGDTQYF.

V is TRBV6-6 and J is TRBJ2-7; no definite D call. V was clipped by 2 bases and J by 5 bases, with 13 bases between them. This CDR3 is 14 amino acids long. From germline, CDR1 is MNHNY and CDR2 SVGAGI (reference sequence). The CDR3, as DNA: TGTGCCAGCAGTTACCTGGGCAGATCTAACGAGCAGTACTTC. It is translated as CASSYLGRSNEQYF.

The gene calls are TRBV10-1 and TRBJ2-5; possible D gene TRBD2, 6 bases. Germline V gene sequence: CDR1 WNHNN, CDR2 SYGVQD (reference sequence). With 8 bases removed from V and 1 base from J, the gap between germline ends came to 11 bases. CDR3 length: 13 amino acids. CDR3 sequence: CASCSLAQETQYF. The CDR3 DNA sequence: TGCGCCAGCTGCTCACTAGCCCAAGAGACCCAGTACTTC.

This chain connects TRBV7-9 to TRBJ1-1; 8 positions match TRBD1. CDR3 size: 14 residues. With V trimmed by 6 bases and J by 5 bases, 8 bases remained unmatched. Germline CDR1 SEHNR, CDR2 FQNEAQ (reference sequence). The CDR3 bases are TGTGCCAGCAGTCCACAGGGGGGCCGGACTGAAGCTTTCTTT. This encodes CASSPQGGRTEAFF.

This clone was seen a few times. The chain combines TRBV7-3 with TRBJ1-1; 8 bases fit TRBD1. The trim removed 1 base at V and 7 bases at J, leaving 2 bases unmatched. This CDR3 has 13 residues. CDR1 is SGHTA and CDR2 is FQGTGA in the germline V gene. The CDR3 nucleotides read TGTGCCAGCAGCTTAAGGGGGACAGGTGAAGCTTTCTTT. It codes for CASSLRGTGEAFF.

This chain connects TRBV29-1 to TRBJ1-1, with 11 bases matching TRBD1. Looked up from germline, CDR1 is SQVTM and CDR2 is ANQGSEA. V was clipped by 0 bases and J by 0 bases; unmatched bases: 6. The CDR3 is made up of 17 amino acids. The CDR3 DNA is TGCAGCGTTGAAGATCGGGGACAGGGGGGAATGAACACTGAAGCTTTCTTT. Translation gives CSVEDRGQGGMNTEAFF.

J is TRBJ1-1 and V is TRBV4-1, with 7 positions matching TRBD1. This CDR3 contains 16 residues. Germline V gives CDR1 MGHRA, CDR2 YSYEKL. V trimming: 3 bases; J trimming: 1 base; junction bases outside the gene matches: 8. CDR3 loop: CASSHPQGSTNTEAFF. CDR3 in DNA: TGCGCCAGCAGCCACCCACAGGGGAGTACGAACACTGAAGCTTTCTTT.

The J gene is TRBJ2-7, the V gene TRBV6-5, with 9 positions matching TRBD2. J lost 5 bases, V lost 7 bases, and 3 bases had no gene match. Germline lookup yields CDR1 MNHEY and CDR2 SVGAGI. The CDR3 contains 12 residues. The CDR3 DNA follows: TGTGCCAGCATCGCGGGGGGGAACGAGCAGTACTTC. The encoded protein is CASIAGGNEQYF.

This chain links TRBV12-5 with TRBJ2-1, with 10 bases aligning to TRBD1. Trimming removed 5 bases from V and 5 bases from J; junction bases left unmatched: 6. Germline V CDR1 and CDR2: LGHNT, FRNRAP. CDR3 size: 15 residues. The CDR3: CASGLGTGADNEQFF. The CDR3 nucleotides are TGTGCTAGTGGTCTAGGGACAGGGGCCGACAATGAGCAGTTCTTC.